A single sample is the source of the 10 T cell receptor beta chains below, sequenced in a study of blood T cell repertoires in COVID-19. Sequencing was performed with immunoSEQ multiplex PCR; in TCRdb, only in-frame clones are kept and a portion is missing. This table holds 300,000 to 450,000 clones, about 89% found once. Sequencing input: PBMCs or T cells enriched from blood (not recorded which). These receptors came from a young man who had recovered from COVID-19.

Only a few counts were recorded for this clone. V and J are TRBV14 and TRBJ1-1, with D unresolved. CDR1 SGHDN and CDR2 FVKESK come from the germline V gene. Between the trimmed V and J ends, which lost 0 bases and 5 bases, there was a span of 16 bases. The CDR3 sequence is 16 residues long. The CDR3 nucleotides are TGTGCCAGCAGCCAAGATCGCTTAATTGAGAGGACTGAAGCTTTCTTT. Encoded protein: CASSQDRLIERTEAFF.

V gene TRBV27 combines with J gene TRBJ2-7, with 7 bases matching TRBD2. The germline V gene has CDR1 MNHEY and CDR2 SMNVEV (reference sequence). CDR3 length: 14 residues. Trimming cost V 3 bases and J 7 bases; bases outside gene matches: 9. The chain's CDR3 is CASSLTVPAGEQYF. The CDR3 DNA reads TGTGCCAGCAGTTTGACAGTTCCAGCGGGGGAGCAGTACTTC.

The chain employs TRBV9 and TRBJ1-4; TRBD1 matches 7 bases. The junction had 5 bases not matched to a gene; V was cut back by 0 bases and J by 6 bases. The CDR3 contains 15 residues. CDR1 SGDLS and CDR2 YYNGEE come from the germline V gene. The CDR3 protein is CASSVGGQGDEKLFF. The CDR3 nucleotides read TGTGCCAGCAGCGTAGGTGGGCAGGGGGATGAAAAACTGTTTTTT.

The CDR3 DNA is TGTGCCAGCAGCTTAGGATGGGACATTTCCTACGAGCAGTACTTC. Amino acid sequence: CASSLGWDISYEQYF. This chain connects TRBV7-7 to TRBJ2-7, with a possible D match to TRBD1 (6 bases). Trimming shortened V by 1 base and J by 1 base, and 11 bases separated the two germline ends. This CDR3 comprises 15 residues. Germline assignment: CDR1 SSHAT and CDR2 FNYEAQ (reference sequence).

V gene TRBV5-1 combines with J gene TRBJ1-5; D possibly corresponds to TRBD1 (5 bases). The CDR3 has 14 residues. Germline V CDR1 and CDR2: SGHRS, YFSETQ. With 8 bases removed from V and 4 bases from J, the gap between germline ends came to 16 bases. CDR3 amino acids: CASSEGQGNQPQHF. The CDR3 DNA reads as TGCGCCAGTTCGGAGGGCCAGGGTAATCAGCCCCAGCATTTT.

Remarks on this clone: The identical CDR3 is also encoded by other nucleotide sequences in the sample. The rearrangement links TRBV5-1 to TRBJ1-1; the D is unclear. The CDR3 contains 14 residues. Germline assignment: CDR1 SGHRS and CDR2 YFSETQ. V lost 0 bases and J lost 3, with 9 bases in between. CDR3 DNA: TGCGCCAGCAGCTTGGGAGACCGGGACACTGAAGCTTTCTTT. Its translation: CASSLGDRDTEAFF.

V and J are TRBV19 and TRBJ1-1; D is unresolved. Trimming stripped 7 bases from V and 0 bases from J, with 12 bases between. In germline, CDR1 is LNHDA, CDR2 SQIVND (reference sequence). There are 14 residues in the CDR3. Here the CDR3 DNA reads TGTGCCAGTACCCCGACCGGGGTGAACACTGAAGCTTTCTTT. Amino acids: CASTPTGVNTEAFF.

This clone was seen more than once but under ten times. The chain is built from TRBV5-1 and TRBJ2-3; 10 bases are shared with TRBD2. Unmatched junction bases numbered 7, after V lost 0 bases and J lost 0 bases. The CDR3 has 18 amino acids. CDR1 and CDR2 (germline): SGHRS, YFSETQ. DNA of the CDR3: TGCGCCAGCAGCTTGGGTGGAGCGGGGGGGCCAAGCACAGATACGCAGTATTTT. Protein: CASSLGGAGGPSTDTQYF.

This rearrangement joins TRBV6-1 to TRBJ1-5; no clear D gene. This CDR3 has 16 residues. Trimming took off 1 base at V and 0 bases at J, with 10 bases between the two ends. Germline V gene data show CDR1 as MNHNS and CDR2 as SASEGT. DNA of the CDR3: TGTGCCAGCAGTGAAGGAACTACTATTAGCAATCAGCCCCAGCATTTT. This translates into CASSEGTTISNQPQHF.

V gene TRBV19 combines with J gene TRBJ1-1, with D maybe TRBD1 (6 bases). The CDR3 totals 13 residues. The ends were cut back, 5 bases at V and 6 bases at J, with 13 bases in the middle. Germline V CDR1 and CDR2: LNHDA, SQIVND (reference sequence). The CDR3: CASSPQGAAEAFF. The CDR3, as DNA: TGTGCCAGTAGTCCACAGGGTGCGGCTGAAGCTTTCTTT.